The 29 T cell receptor beta chains presented below share a single source sample, sequenced in a study of shared clonotypes between healthy human individuals. The method was immunoSEQ multiplex PCR; TCRdb's version includes in-frame clones alone and lacks a portion of them. The sample includes a few million clones, more than 85% of them seen just once. The sequenced material came from naive CD4+ T cells from PBMCs. Stated subset: CD45RA+ positively selected. The receptors were gathered from a man aged 18 to 29 in good health. Some clones in this sample may be carry-over from other donors' samples.

The chain joins TRBV7-9 to TRBJ2-7; 10 bases map to TRBD1. Germline CDR1 SEHNR, CDR2 FQNEAQ (reference sequence). CDR3 length equals 15 residues. Trimming cost V 5 bases and J 1 base; bases outside gene matches: 5. The CDR3 DNA follows: TGTGCCAGCAGCACCATGGGACAGGGGTCCTACGAGCAGTACTTC. It translates to CASSTMGQGSYEQYF.

This chain joins TRBV5-8 and TRBJ1-5; the D is unclear. Germline loops: CDR1 SGHTS, CDR2 YDEGEE. V lost 0 bases to trimming and J lost 8 bases, with 12 bases between them. The CDR3 is 14 amino acids. CDR3 coding DNA: TGTGCCAGCAGCTTGGACGCGTCTGGGGAGCCCCAGCATTTT. Its protein product is CASSLDASGEPQHF.

The chain couples TRBV2 to TRBJ2-4, with D possibly matching TRBD2 (6 bases). V dropped 6 bases and J dropped 7 bases, with 16 bases sitting between them. Germline V gives CDR1 SNHLY, CDR2 FYNNEI. The CDR3 has 14 amino acids. The CDR3 nucleotides read TGTGCCAGCAGCCCTATGGGGACTTTCAACATTCAGTACTTC. Translating it yields CASSPMGTFNIQYF.

The rearrangement links TRBV7-2 to TRBJ2-2; 7 positions agree with TRBD2. Germline V gene sequence: CDR1 SGHTA, CDR2 FQGNSA. The ends lost 4 bases at V and 2 bases at J; junction bases unmatched: 7. The CDR3 spans 16 residues. In DNA, the CDR3 is TGTGCCAGCAGCTCTCTAGCGGTCACCAACACCGGGGAGCTGTTTTTT. Its translation: CASSSLAVTNTGELFF. The variable domain in full, with the rest retrieved from reference TRBV7-2 and TRBJ2-2, is GAGVSQSPSNKVTEKGKDVELRCDPISGHTALYWYRQSLGQGLEFLIYFQGNSAPDKSGLPSDRFSAERTGGSVSTLTIQRTQQEDSAVYLCASSSLAVTNTGELFFGEGSRLTVL.

V and J are TRBV5-4 and TRBJ2-3; unclear D gene. The CDR3 length is 15 residues. The V end lost 4 bases, the J end lost 2 bases, and 14 bases lay between the germline ends. CDR1 and CDR2 (germline): SGHNT, YYREEE (reference sequence). CDR3: CASSRTGLLTDTQYF. The CDR3 nucleotides read TGTGCCAGCAGCCGTACCGGGTTGCTCACAGATACGCAGTATTTT. The variable domain in full, completed from reference TRBV5-4 and TRBJ2-3, reads ETGVTQSPTHLIKTRGQQVTLRCSSQSGHNTVSWYQQALGQGPQFIFQYYREEENGRGNFPPRFSGLQFPNYSSELNVNALELDDSALYLCASSRTGLLTDTQYFGPGTRLTVL.

V is TRBV7-9 and J is TRBJ1-1; a weak D match, TRBD1 (5 bases). The V and J ends lost 4 bases and 10 bases respectively, with 10 bases between them. Looked up from germline, CDR1 is SEHNR and CDR2 is FQNEAQ (reference sequence). This CDR3 region has 11 residues. Written as DNA, the CDR3 is TGTGCCAGCAGCTCGGGCACAGGAGCTTTCTTT. It yields the protein CASSSGTGAFF.

The CDR3 DNA is TGTGCCAGCTGGACGTCCGCAGGCAAGAATGGGGGCTACACCTTC. The encoded protein is CASWTSAGKNGGYTF. The chain has TRBV6-5 and TRBJ1-2; D uncertain. The CDR3 spans 15 residues. Trimming removed 8 bases at V and 8 bases at J, with 24 bases between. Germline assignment: CDR1 MNHEY and CDR2 SVGAGI.

The chain uses TRBV10-2 and TRBJ1-2; a weak D match, TRBD1 (6 bases). The germline V and J ends were trimmed by 8 bases and 2 bases, with 9 bases remaining between them. The CDR3 is made up of 12 amino acids. Per the germline V gene, CDR1 is WSHSY and CDR2 is SAAADI. CDR3 DNA: TGCGCCAGCGGAGGGGGAAACTATGGCTACACCTTC. Protein: CASGGGNYGYTF.

The rearrangement links TRBV7-8 to TRBJ2-3; tentatively, D is TRBD2 (5 bases). The CDR3 has 14 residues. The germline gives CDR1 SGHVS, CDR2 FQNEAQ. V lost 3 bases and J lost 3, with 10 bases in between. The CDR3 sequence is CASSLKGDTDTQYF. CDR3 bases: TGTGCCAGCAGCTTGAAGGGAGATACAGATACGCAGTATTTT.

This chain joins TRBV7-9 and TRBJ1-4; D is possibly TRBD1 (5 bases). The CDR3 covers 12 residues. Trimming pared 8 bases from V and 6 bases from J, leaving 10 bases between. The germline gives CDR1 SEHNR, CDR2 FQNEAQ (reference sequence). CDR3 protein: CASEGPYEKLFF. For the CDR3, the DNA is TGTGCCAGCGAGGGGCCGTATGAAAAACTGTTTTTT. The entire variable domain, with the rest obtained from reference TRBV7-9 and TRBJ1-4, is as follows: DTGVSQNPRHKITKRGQNVTFRCDPISEHNRLYWYRQTLGQGPEFLTYFQNEAQLEKSRLLSDRFSAERPKGSFSTLEIQRTEQGDSAMYLCASEGPYEKLFFGSGTQLSVL.

This chain links TRBV4-1 with TRBJ2-2, with 11 bases that match TRBD2. Germline V lookup: CDR1 MGHRA, CDR2 YSYEKL. The CDR3 runs to 15 residues. V shed 4 bases, J shed 6 bases, and the junction held 4 bases outside the gene matches. In DNA, the CDR3 is TGCGCCAGCAGCCGGTTAGCGGGAGGGCCCGGGGAGCTGTTTTTT. Its protein is CASSRLAGGPGELFF.

This chain uses TRBV2 with TRBJ2-3; TRBD1 or TRBD2 may be the D gene (5 bases each). Germline V lookup: CDR1 SNHLY, CDR2 FYNNEI. V lost 1 base and J lost 0, with 14 bases in between. The CDR3 is 17 residues long. CDR3: CASSEEGLALSTDTQYF. The CDR3 nucleotides are TGTGCCAGCAGTGAAGAGGGGCTAGCCCTAAGCACAGATACGCAGTATTTT.

The chain combines TRBV5-1 with TRBJ1-3; no definite D call. Trimming stripped 0 bases from V and 3 bases from J, with 10 bases between. CDR3 length: 15 amino acids. Germline-derived CDR1 and CDR2 are SGHRS and YFSETQ. DNA of the CDR3: TGCGCCAGCAGCTTGGCCCAGATGAATGGAAACACCATATATTTT. This gives the protein CASSLAQMNGNTIYF.

In DNA form, the CDR3 reads TGTGCCAGCAGTACGTCTAGCGGGGGTACCTACAATGAGCAGTTCTTC. Its protein is CASSTSSGGTYNEQFF. The chain has TRBV28 and TRBJ2-1, with TRBD2 identical over 10 bases. The CDR3 is 16 amino acids. The ends lost 5 bases at V and 2 bases at J; junction bases unmatched: 6. The germline gives CDR1 MDHEN, CDR2 SYDVKM.

The chain carries TRBV11-2 and TRBJ2-7; D not certain. CDR3 length: 12 residues. V was clipped by 6 bases and J by 1 base, with 7 bases between them. Germline lookup yields CDR1 SGHAT and CDR2 FQNNGV. CDR3 bases: TGTGCCAGCAGTACTGCATCCTACGAGCAGTACTTC. Translation: CASSTASYEQYF.

V usage is TRBV5-6 and J usage is TRBJ2-1, with D possibly TRBD2 on 6 matching bases. The CDR3 is 14 amino acids. V was pared by 2 bases and J by 6 bases, with 12 bases between. CDR1 is SGHDT, CDR2 YYEEEE, per germline. This CDR3 is CASSFRSGSNEQFF. CDR3 in DNA: TGTGCCAGCAGCTTCCGTAGCGGCTCCAATGAGCAGTTCTTC.

The chain recombines TRBV7-8 with TRBJ1-4; 7 nucleotides match TRBD1. The CDR3 loop spans 14 amino acids. Trimming took 3 bases from V and 6 from J; bases not matched to a gene: 4. Germline-derived CDR1 and CDR2 are SGHVS and FQNEAQ. The CDR3 bases are TGTGCCAGCAGCTTGGGACAGAGGCATGAAAAACTGTTTTTT. Amino acids: CASSLGQRHEKLFF.

The chain recombines TRBV29-1 with TRBJ1-5; D not resolved. The CDR3 contains 13 residues. Deletions cut 7 bases from V and 3 bases from J, with 13 bases between. Per the germline V gene, CDR1 is SQVTM and CDR2 is ANQGSEA. The CDR3 spells CSAASTNNQPQHF. CDR3 coding DNA: TGCAGCGCTGCCTCTACCAACAATCAGCCCCAGCATTTT.

The chain carries TRBV6-5 and TRBJ1-1; D gene unclear. The CDR3 has 11 residues. The V end was cut by 7 bases, the J end by 7 bases, with 10 bases between. Germline values: CDR1 MNHEY, CDR2 SVGAGI. CDR3 residues: CASIGRREAFF. The CDR3 DNA reads TGTGCCAGCATAGGCAGGCGTGAAGCTTTCTTT.

CDR3 amino acids: CASSVGPPGLAEAYEQYF. CDR3 in DNA: TGTGCCAGCAGTGTAGGCCCCCCCGGACTAGCGGAAGCCTACGAGCAGTACTTC. The chain employs TRBV2 and TRBJ2-7; 10 bases are shared with TRBD2. Germline V gene data show CDR1 as SNHLY and CDR2 as FYNNEI. The V and J ends lost 4 bases and 2 bases, in that order; junction bases with no gene match: 14. CDR3 length: 18 residues.

There are a few counts of this clone. V is TRBV12-5 and J is TRBJ1-1; no reliable D call. V lost 6 bases and J lost 7, with 18 bases in between. CDR3 length: 14 residues. Germline CDR1 is LGHNT and CDR2 is FRNRAP. CDR3 bases: TGTGCTAGTGGGAGAAGAGCTAAGGGAATTGAAGCTTTCTTT. Its translation is CASGRRAKGIEAFF.

This clone was recorded a few times. The chain recombines TRBV6-1 with TRBJ2-1; D not certain. The length of the CDR3 is 13 residues. Germline CDR1 MNHNS, CDR2 SASEGT. Trimming took 2 bases from V and 10 from J, leaving 12 bases between them. CDR3: CASSERPLPEQFF. DNA of the CDR3: TGTGCCAGCAGTGAACGGCCGTTGCCGGAGCAGTTCTTC.

The rearrangement links TRBV29-1 to TRBJ2-1, with 12 bases matching TRBD2. V was pared by 3 bases and J by 4 bases, with 10 bases of the junction left unmatched. The length of the CDR3 is 17 residues. The germline V gene encodes CDR1 SQVTM and CDR2 ANQGSEA. CDR3 sequence reads: CSVDRLLAGGGYNEQFF. The CDR3 DNA reads TGCAGCGTTGATCGTTTACTAGCGGGAGGTGGTTACAATGAGCAGTTCTTC.

V is TRBV28 and J is TRBJ2-6, with D maybe TRBD1 (5 bases). The CDR3 sequence is 17 residues long. V gave up 4 bases and J gave up 2 bases, with 15 bases separating them. Germline CDR1 and CDR2: MDHEN and SYDVKM. The CDR3 reads CASSYRLLSPGANVLTF. The CDR3 nucleotides read TGTGCCAGCAGTTACAGGCTATTATCGCCTGGGGCCAACGTCCTGACTTTC.

This chain connects TRBV7-3 to TRBJ2-3; TRBD2 matches at 12 bases. Germline V gene sequence: CDR1 SGHTA, CDR2 FQGTGA. J was trimmed by 8 bases and V by 0 bases; bases with no gene match: 9. This CDR3 contains 17 residues. DNA for the CDR3: TGTGCCAGCAGCTTAACGGGGACTAGCGGGCCCATAGGTACGCAGTATTTT. As protein: CASSLTGTSGPIGTQYF.

V is TRBV4-3 and J is TRBJ2-1; 14 bases match TRBD2. V gave up 0 bases and J gave up 11 bases; unmatched junction bases: 6. CDR3 length: 16 residues. Per germline, CDR1 LGHNA and CDR2 YSLEER. CDR3: CASSQDIGTSGGQQFF. CDR3 DNA sequence: TGCGCCAGCAGCCAAGATATCGGGACTAGCGGGGGTCAGCAGTTCTTC.

This clone appeared once. The chain is built from TRBV9 and TRBJ2-1; D possibly corresponds to TRBD2 (6 bases). V dropped 0 bases and J dropped 3 bases, with 10 bases sitting between them. The CDR3 covers 15 residues. CDR1 and CDR2 (germline): SGDLS, YYNGEE. Here the CDR3 DNA reads TGTGCCAGCAGCGTAGGACCGGGAGTCTACAATGAGCAGTTCTTC. It translates to CASSVGPGVYNEQFF.

This clone was picked up a small number of times. The sample holds other DNA sequences that translate to the same CDR3. The chain employs TRBV2 and TRBJ1-5; D not certain. Per the germline V gene, CDR1 is SNHLY and CDR2 is FYNNEI. The CDR3 contains 12 residues. The V and J ends lost 6 bases and 1 base respectively, with 4 bases between them. The CDR3, as DNA: TGTGCCAGCAGGGGAAGCAATCAGCCCCAGCATTTT. It encodes CASRGSNQPQHF. Full variable domain (remainder filled in from reference TRBV2 and TRBJ1-5): EPEVTQTPSHQVTQMGQEVILRCVPISNHLYFYWYRQILGQKVEFLVSFYNNEISEKSEIFDDQFSVERPDGSNFTLKIRSTKLEDSAMYFCASRGSNQPQHFGDGTRLSIL.

The rearrangement uses TRBV28 and TRBJ1-2; 8 nucleotides align to TRBD1. CDR1 is MDHEN, CDR2 SYDVKM, per germline. This CDR3 has 14 residues. V was clipped by 1 base and J by 6 bases; unmatched bases: 4. CDR3 DNA sequence: TGTGCCAGCAGTTTATACAGGGGGAAGGATGGCTACACCTTC. This sequence encodes CASSLYRGKDGYTF.